A selection of T cell receptor beta chains follows, all from one sample in a study of tumor-infiltrating lymphocytes in localized non-small cell lung cancer. The assay was immunoSEQ multiplex PCR, and TCRdb's table has in-frame clones only and misses some. This sample has about 16,000 clones, with less than 85% found just once. Sequencing used lung tumor tissue. The receptors shown here come from a human donor with non-small cell lung cancer. Each CDR3 is given with its conserved first and last residue. D genes are given only for firm matches. Clone size is shown for a subset of rows, as once, few, many or a class of expanded clone.

DNA: TGTGCCAGCAGTTATCAGGTTAGCGGGCACTACGAGCAGTACTTC
CDR3: CASSYQVSGHYEQYF
size: .
D: TRBD2
V: TRBV6-5
J: TRBJ2-7

DNA: TGTGCCAGCAGCCCCCCAGGGTTTAAGGAGACCCAGTACTTC
CDR3: CASSPPGFKETQYF
size: .
D: .
V: TRBV7-9
J: TRBJ2-5

DNA: TGTGCCAGCAGCCAAGGAGGACAGACGTTCCAAGCTTTCTTT
CDR3: CASSQGGQTFQAFF
size: .
D: .
V: TRBV4-2
J: TRBJ1-1

DNA: TGTGCCAGCAGCTTAAACCCCGGACAGATCAGTGGGCAGTACTTC
CDR3: CASSLNPGQISGQYF
size: .
D: .
V: TRBV11-1
J: TRBJ2-7

DNA: TGTGCCAGCAGCCTCCTAGCGGGAGGAGGGGATACGCAGTATTTT
CDR3: CASSLLAGGGDTQYF
size: .
D: TRBD2
V: TRBV7-2
J: TRBJ2-3

DNA: TGTGCCAGCAGTCTCTCCGGCCGGTTTGAAGCTTTCTTT
CDR3: CASSLSGRFEAFF
size: .
D: .
V: TRBV28
J: TRBJ1-1

DNA: TGTGCCAGCAGTTTATCTAGGGGTGACGGGGAGCTGTTTTTT
CDR3: CASSLSRGDGELFF
size: .
D: .
V: TRBV27
J: TRBJ2-2

DNA: TGTGCCAGCAGTCGCGGGACTAGCGGGAGATCGGAGACCCAGTACTTC
CDR3: CASSRGTSGRSETQYF
size: .
D: TRBD2
V: TRBV27
J: TRBJ2-5

DNA: TGTGCCAGCAGCTTACACGGCGGGAGGATCGGAGATACGCAGTATTTT
CDR3: CASSLHGGRIGDTQYF
size: .
D: TRBD2
V: TRBV11-2
J: TRBJ2-3

DNA: TGTGCCAGCAGCCTAGGGGGGGGCGGCTATGGCTACACCTTC
CDR3: CASSLGGGGYGYTF
size: .
D: .
V: TRBV28
J: TRBJ1-2

DNA: TGCGCCAGCAGCCGGACGGGGGGCCCTAATGAAAAACTGTTTTTT
CDR3: CASSRTGGPNEKLFF
size: once
D: .
V: TRBV4-1
J: TRBJ1-4

DNA: TGCAGTGCCGAGATAAACACTGAAGCTTTCTTT
CDR3: CSAEINTEAFF
size: .
D: .
V: TRBV20-1
J: TRBJ1-1

DNA: TGTGCCTCCGCACAGCGGGAAAGAGATACGCAGTATTTT
CDR3: CASAQRERDTQYF
size: once
D: TRBD2
V: TRBV30
J: TRBJ2-3

DNA: TGTGCCAGTAGTATCCCGGGACAGGGGGTCAATGAGCAGTTCTTC
CDR3: CASSIPGQGVNEQFF
size: .
D: TRBD1
V: TRBV19
J: TRBJ2-1

DNA: TGCGCCAGCAGCCAAGACCCATATAACTATGGCTACACCTTC
CDR3: CASSQDPYNYGYTF
size: .
D: .
V: TRBV4-1
J: TRBJ1-2

DNA: TGTGCCAGTGCACAGGGGCCCCAAGAGACCCAGTACTTC
CDR3: CASAQGPQETQYF
size: .
D: TRBD1
V: TRBV19
J: TRBJ2-5

DNA: TGTGCCAGCAGCGGGGGATACCTGAACACTGAAGCTTTCTTT
CDR3: CASSGGYLNTEAFF
size: .
D: .
V: TRBV9
J: TRBJ1-1

DNA: TGCGCCAGCAGCCACGATAGACCCGGAGATACGCAGTATTTT
CDR3: CASSHDRPGDTQYF
size: .
D: .
V: TRBV4-1
J: TRBJ2-3

DNA: TGCGCCAGCAGCCTAACGGACAGGGACGACAATGAGCAGTTCTTC
CDR3: CASSLTDRDDNEQFF
size: .
D: TRBD1
V: TRBV4-3
J: TRBJ2-1

DNA: TGTGCCAGCAGCTTAAAGTGGAACACTGAAGCTTTCTTT
CDR3: CASSLKWNTEAFF
size: .
D: .
V: TRBV11-2
J: TRBJ1-1

DNA: TGTGCCAGCAGCTTAACTCGCGGGAGCACAGATACGCAGTATTTT
CDR3: CASSLTRGSTDTQYF
size: few
D: .
V: TRBV7-2
J: TRBJ2-3

DNA: TGCGCCAGCAGGGACAGGGTGATGAACACTGAAGCTTTCTTT
CDR3: CASRDRVMNTEAFF
size: .
D: TRBD1
V: TRBV10-2
J: TRBJ1-1

DNA: TGTGCCAGCAGCTTAGCGGTCGGGGGGGCCGATGAGCAGTTCTTC
CDR3: CASSLAVGGADEQFF
size: .
D: TRBD2
V: TRBV7-9
J: TRBJ2-1

DNA: TGTGCCAGCACCCCCCAATCGGACAGGTCCTACGAGCAGTACTTC
CDR3: CASTPQSDRSYEQYF
size: .
D: TRBD1
V: TRBV28
J: TRBJ2-7

DNA: TGTGCCAGCAGTGGAGGGAACCCAGGCGCTCAGCCCCAGCATTTT
CDR3: CASSGGNPGAQPQHF
size: .
D: .
V: TRBV6-1
J: TRBJ1-5

DNA: TGCGCCAGCAGCTTAATTCAGATCACAGATACGCAGTATTTT
CDR3: CASSLIQITDTQYF
size: .
D: .
V: TRBV5-1
J: TRBJ2-3

DNA: TGTGCCAGCAGTCCGACTAGCGGGATCCCCAACCCCACAGATACGCAGTATTTT
CDR3: CASSPTSGIPNPTDTQYF
size: .
D: TRBD2
V: TRBV28
J: TRBJ2-3

DNA: TGTGCCAGCAGCGTAGATGGAGGAGGCGGGACCTACGAGCAGTACTTC
CDR3: CASSVDGGGGTYEQYF
size: .
D: .
V: TRBV9
J: TRBJ2-7

DNA: TGCAGCGTTGAAGATTGGGGGACAGGGACCTACGAGCAGTACTTC
CDR3: CSVEDWGTGTYEQYF
size: .
D: TRBD1
V: TRBV29-1
J: TRBJ2-7

DNA: TGTGCCACTACGAGAGGGCACGAGCAGTACTTC
CDR3: CATTRGHEQYF
size: once
D: .
V: TRBV7-9
J: TRBJ2-7

DNA: TGCGCCAGCAGCTTAAGCGGGAGTTCCTCGAATGAGCAGTTCTTC
CDR3: CASSLSGSSSNEQFF
size: .
D: TRBD2
V: TRBV5-1
J: TRBJ2-1

DNA: TGTGCCAGCACTCGCAGGGGACAGGTTAATGAAAAACTGTTTTTT
CDR3: CASTRRGQVNEKLFF
size: .
D: TRBD1
V: TRBV27
J: TRBJ1-4

DNA: TGTGCCAGTTCGACAGGGCCCTACGAGCAGTACTTC
CDR3: CASSTGPYEQYF
size: .
D: TRBD1
V: TRBV19
J: TRBJ2-7

DNA: TGCAGTGCCCTTAAAGCTTTCTTT
CDR3: CSALKAFF
size: .
D: .
V: TRBV20-1
J: TRBJ1-1

DNA: TGTGCCAGCAGCTTAGGGACAGGGAACTATGGCTACACCTTC
CDR3: CASSLGTGNYGYTF
size: once
D: TRBD1
V: TRBV7-9
J: TRBJ1-2

DNA: TGTGCCAGCAGCCGGGTCTGGGGACTTCTCAACGACAATGAGCAGTTCTTC
CDR3: CASSRVWGLLNDNEQFF
size: .
D: .
V: TRBV4-2
J: TRBJ2-1

DNA: TGTGCCAGCAGCTACCAGACTAGTTCCAAGACCCAGTACTTC
CDR3: CASSYQTSSKTQYF
size: once
D: .
V: TRBV14
J: TRBJ2-5

DNA: TGCAGCCCCCAGGGAGCTGGCTACACCTTC
CDR3: CSPQGAGYTF
size: .
D: .
V: TRBV29-1
J: TRBJ1-2

DNA: TGTGCCAGCAGCTTATTCCCTTCTACCCCGACCCAGTACTTC
CDR3: CASSLFPSTPTQYF
size: few
D: .
V: TRBV7-2
J: TRBJ2-5

DNA: TGTGCCAGTAGGATGGGGGGACAGGGTCCTTACGAGCAGTACTTC
CDR3: CASRMGGQGPYEQYF
size: .
D: TRBD1
V: TRBV19
J: TRBJ2-7

DNA: TGCGCCAGCAGCTTGACAGGATTCACAGATACGCAGTATTTT
CDR3: CASSLTGFTDTQYF
size: .
D: .
V: TRBV5-1
J: TRBJ2-3

DNA: TGTGCCAGCAGGGAAGCCTCGGGAGGCGGCTACGAGCAGTACTTC
CDR3: CASREASGGGYEQYF
size: .
D: TRBD2
V: TRBV4-2
J: TRBJ2-7

DNA: TGCGCCAGCAGCCAAGTCCCGTCTAGCACAGATACGCAGTATTTT
CDR3: CASSQVPSSTDTQYF
size: .
D: .
V: TRBV4-3
J: TRBJ2-3